Sequencing of this TCR beta chain was carried out in a study of OX40 agonist ivuxolimab in advanced cancers. Across the study: Partial responses were achieved by three patients, one with hepatocellular carcinoma and two with cutaneous melanoma. Overall study findings and caveats: Among T cells, CD8+ cells averaged more expanded clones than CD4+ cells.

A note on this clone: Its target is not known.

Germline CDR1 SGHRS, CDR2 YFSETQ. Trimming removed 0 bases from V and 7 bases from J; junction bases left unmatched: 6. The CDR3 consists of 16 residues. Sequencing used immunoSEQ multiplex PCR; TCRdb keeps in-frame clones, though not all of them. The repertoire includes some 69,000 clones, 80% to 95% of them detected once, and 0.5% to 0.55% sits in the top ten. The TCR comes from an adult with an advanced solid tumor such as melanoma, head and neck, liver or kidney cancer. This sample comprised CD4+ or CD8+ T cells sorted from blood, obtained in a trial of the OX40 agonist ivuxolimab. The V and J genes are TRBV5-1 and TRBJ2-2; 10 bases align to TRBD2. In nucleotides, the CDR3 is TGCGCCAGCAGCTTGGCAGCGGGAGGGCCTAGCGGGGAGCTGTTTTTT. It is translated as CASSLAAGGPSGELFF.